This paragraph covers one TCR beta chain sequence. This sample stems from a study of T cell changes during pregnancy in multiple sclerosis. The length of the CDR3 is 14 residues. Per the germline V gene, CDR1 is SGDLS and CDR2 is YYNGEE. V lost 4 bases, J lost 7 bases, and 6 bases stayed unmatched. Clones were sequenced by immunoSEQ multiplex PCR, and TCRdb holds only the in-frame ones, with some missing. Seen here are about 22,000 clones, approximately 89% observed once, and the top ten hold 0.5% to 0.7%. Sequenced material: CD4+ T cells from peripheral blood mononuclear cells, taken after pregnancy. This clonotype originated in a female donor in good health, enrolled as a control in a pregnancy study. The chain uses TRBV9 and TRBJ2-1; TRBD2 agrees at 9 bases. CDR3 residues: CASSSREGGNEQFF. The CDR3 DNA follows: TGTGCCAGCAGCTCGCGGGAGGGAGGGAATGAGCAGTTCTTC.